The next 16 T cell receptor beta chains were all read from a single sample in a study of T-cell memory formation after mild COVID-19. TCRdb reprocessed the 5' RACE reads with MiXCR, giving one entry per CDR3 protein. This table holds hundreds of thousands of distinct CDR3 sequences, 15% to 20% found once. The sequencing input was PBMCs or a T cell subset sorted from them (not recorded which). Receptors originate from an adult woman who had mild COVID-19 (a few samples of this study predate the infection). Cell type and time point are not known.

This chain uses TRBV20-1 with TRBJ1-1; D may be TRBD1 (5 bases). Per the germline V gene, CDR1 is DFQATT and CDR2 is SNEGSKA (reference sequence). The CDR3 runs 14 residues. The V and J ends lost 0 bases and 1 base respectively, with 9 bases between them. CDR3 bases: TGCAGTGCTAGAGATGTGGGGGAGAACACTGAAGCTTTCTTT. It encodes CSARDVGENTEAFF.

Only a few counts were recorded for this clonotype. This chain uses TRBV2 with TRBJ2-7; tentatively, D is TRBD1 (6 bases). The CDR3 has 14 amino acids. Germline lookup yields CDR1 SNHLY and CDR2 FYNNEI. V was pared by 3 bases and J by 3 bases, with 12 bases between. CDR3 sequence reads: CASSDPGTNYEQYF. DNA for the CDR3: TGTGCCAGCAGTGACCCCGGGACAAACTACGAGCAGTACTTC. Full variable domain (rest looked up from reference TRBV2 and TRBJ2-7): EPEVTQTPSHQVTQMGQEVILRCVPISNHLYFYWYRQILGQKVEFLVSFYNNEISEKSEIFDDQFSVERPDGSNFTLKIRSTKLEDSAMYFCASSDPGTNYEQYFGPGTRLTVT.

This clonotype has more than one count but fewer than ten. The chain combines TRBV20-1 with TRBJ2-7, with no clear D. Between the trimmed V and J ends, which lost 0 bases and 6 bases, there was a span of 9 bases. CDR1 and CDR2 from the germline V gene are DFQATT and SNEGSKA (reference sequence). The CDR3 is made up of 12 amino acids. CDR3 sequence: CSARDQGREQYF. In nucleotides, the CDR3 is TGCAGTGCTAGAGATCAAGGGCGCGAGCAGTACTTC.

This clonotype was recorded a few times. This chain connects TRBV5-1 to TRBJ2-2; D may be TRBD2 (5 bases). This CDR3 region has 15 residues. The germline gives CDR1 SGHRS, CDR2 YFSETQ. Trimming took off 3 bases at V and 4 bases at J, with 13 bases between the two ends. CDR3 DNA sequence: TGCGCCAGCAGCTCCCTCGCCGCGGGCACCGGGGAGCTGTTTTTT. As protein: CASSSLAAGTGELFF.

This clonotype was observed a few times. This sequence joins TRBV4-3 and TRBJ1-4; a possible D gene is TRBD1 (6 bases). The CDR3 consists of 17 residues. Trimming left V 3 bases short and J 5 bases short, with 19 bases between. Germline-derived CDR1 and CDR2 are LGHNA and YSLEER. CDR3 sequence: CASSQAFKQGGNEKLFF. CDR3 in DNA: TGCGCCAGCAGCCAGGCCTTTAAACAGGGCGGGAATGAAAAACTGTTTTTT.

The V call is TRBV5-1, the J call TRBJ2-7; D perhaps matches TRBD1 (6 bases). The V end was cut by 3 bases, the J end by 6 bases, with 13 bases between. This CDR3 contains 13 residues. CDR1 is SGHRS and CDR2 is YFSETQ in the germline V gene. The CDR3 nucleotides are TGCGCCAGCAGCTCTACAGGGTTCGGCGAGCAGTACTTC. Protein product: CASSSTGFGEQYF.

The rearrangement joins TRBV20-1 to TRBJ1-6; 7 nucleotides align to TRBD1. The CDR3 is made up of 15 amino acids. In germline, CDR1 is DFQATT, CDR2 SNEGSKA (reference sequence). J gave up 8 bases and V 6 bases, and 13 bases lay outside the gene matches. CDR3 loop: CSAISPRDSYSPLHF. For the CDR3, the DNA is TGCAGTGCCATAAGTCCCAGGGACAGCTATTCACCCCTCCACTTT.

The sample holds a few counts of this clonotype. The J gene is TRBJ2-2, the V gene TRBV6-4, with 7 bases aligning to TRBD1. V shed 2 bases and J 4 bases; nucleotides not matched to a gene: 7. CDR3 length: 16 amino acids. Germline CDR1 is MRHNA and CDR2 is SNTAGT. This CDR3 reads CASSDDLGGRTGELFF. The CDR3 coding sequence is TGTGCCAGCAGTGACGACTTAGGGGGCCGCACCGGGGAGCTGTTTTTT.

The CDR3 DNA sequence: TGTGCCAGCAGTTTTCTCGGAGGGAATTCACCCCTCCACTTT. Its translation is CASSFLGGNSPLHF. The chain is built from TRBV12-3 or TRBV12-4 and TRBJ1-6; unclear D gene. V dropped 3 bases and J dropped 7 bases, with 10 bases sitting between them. This CDR3 is built from 14 residues.

V and J are TRBV4-1 and TRBJ2-7; 9 bases are a match to TRBD1. The CDR3 sequence is 15 residues long. The trim removed 2 bases at V and 4 bases at J, leaving 6 bases unmatched. The germline V gene encodes CDR1 MGHRA and CDR2 YSYEKL. CDR3 nucleotide sequence: TGCGCCAGCAGCCAATACCCGGGACAGGGTTACGAGCAGTACTTC. Translating it yields CASSQYPGQGYEQYF.

This clonotype has a handful of counts. V and J are TRBV18 and TRBJ2-1, with a weak D call TRBD1 (6 bases). V dropped 4 bases and J dropped 5 bases, with 12 bases sitting between them. Germline loops: CDR1 KGHSH, CDR2 LQKENI. The CDR3 consists of 14 residues. This CDR3 is CASSLSTGNNEQFF. DNA of the CDR3: TGTGCCAGCTCACTGTCGACAGGTAACAATGAGCAGTTCTTC.

This sequence joins TRBV30 and TRBJ2-3; the D is unclear. Germline assignment: CDR1 GTSNPN and CDR2 SVGIG (reference sequence). CDR3 length equals 12 residues. Trimming pared 4 bases from V and 1 base from J, leaving 6 bases between. The CDR3 sequence is CAWNPGTDTQYF. The CDR3 DNA follows: TGTGCCTGGAACCCCGGCACAGATACGCAGTATTTT.

The chain links TRBV4-2 to TRBJ1-2, with D perhaps matching TRBD1 (6 bases). V gave up 1 base and J gave up 2 bases, with 14 bases separating them. Germline lookup yields CDR1 LGHNA and CDR2 YNFKEQ. CDR3 length: 16 residues. The CDR3 sequence: CASSQGLGGGNYGYTF. CDR3 sequence (DNA): TGTGCCAGCAGCCAAGGGTTGGGAGGGGGGAACTATGGCTACACCTTC.

The CDR3 sequence is CASSLATGESSPLHF. As DNA, the CDR3 is TGTGCCAGCAGCTTGGCGACAGGGGAAAGTTCACCCCTCCACTTT. The chain employs TRBV5-4 and TRBJ1-6; 8 positions agree with TRBD1. Per germline, CDR1 SGHNT and CDR2 YYREEE (reference sequence). The CDR3 spans 15 residues. The J segment lost 9 bases and the V segment lost 0 bases, leaving 5 bases of the junction unmatched.

The table lists this clonotype with a few counts. The chain carries TRBV5-1 and TRBJ2-1; TRBD1 might be the D (5 bases). CDR3 length: 14 amino acids. Germline CDR1 is SGHRS and CDR2 is YFSETQ. Trimming took off 0 bases at V and 10 bases at J, with 14 bases between the two ends. In DNA form, the CDR3 reads TGCGCCAGCAGCTTGGAATTTTCCCAGGGAGAGCAGTTCTTC. Its protein is CASSLEFSQGEQFF.

This clonotype was seen a few times. This chain connects TRBV7-9 to TRBJ1-4, with TRBD1 as a possible D gene (6 bases). Trimming removed 2 bases from V and 4 bases from J, with 11 bases in between. From germline, CDR1 is SEHNR and CDR2 FQNEAQ (reference sequence). This CDR3 spans 15 amino acids. Here the CDR3 reads CASSLTGQYNEKLFF. DNA of the CDR3: TGTGCCAGCAGCTTAACCGGACAGTATAATGAAAAACTGTTTTTT.